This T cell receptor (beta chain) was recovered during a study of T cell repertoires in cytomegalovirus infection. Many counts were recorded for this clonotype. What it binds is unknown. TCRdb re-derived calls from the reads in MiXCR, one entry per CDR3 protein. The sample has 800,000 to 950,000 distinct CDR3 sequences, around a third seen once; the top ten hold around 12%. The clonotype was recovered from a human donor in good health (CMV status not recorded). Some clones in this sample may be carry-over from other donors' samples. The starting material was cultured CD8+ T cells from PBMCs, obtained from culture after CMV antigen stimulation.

This chain's CDR3 is CASSRGQGREQYF. CDR3 in DNA: TGTGCCAGCAGCCGGGGACAGGGGCGCGAGCAGTACTTC. The chain couples TRBV7-2 to TRBJ2-7; TRBD1 aligns across 10 bases. V was pared by 5 bases and J by 6 bases, with 4 bases of the junction left unmatched. Germline V gene sequence: CDR1 SGHTA, CDR2 FQGNSA. CDR3 length: 13 amino acids.